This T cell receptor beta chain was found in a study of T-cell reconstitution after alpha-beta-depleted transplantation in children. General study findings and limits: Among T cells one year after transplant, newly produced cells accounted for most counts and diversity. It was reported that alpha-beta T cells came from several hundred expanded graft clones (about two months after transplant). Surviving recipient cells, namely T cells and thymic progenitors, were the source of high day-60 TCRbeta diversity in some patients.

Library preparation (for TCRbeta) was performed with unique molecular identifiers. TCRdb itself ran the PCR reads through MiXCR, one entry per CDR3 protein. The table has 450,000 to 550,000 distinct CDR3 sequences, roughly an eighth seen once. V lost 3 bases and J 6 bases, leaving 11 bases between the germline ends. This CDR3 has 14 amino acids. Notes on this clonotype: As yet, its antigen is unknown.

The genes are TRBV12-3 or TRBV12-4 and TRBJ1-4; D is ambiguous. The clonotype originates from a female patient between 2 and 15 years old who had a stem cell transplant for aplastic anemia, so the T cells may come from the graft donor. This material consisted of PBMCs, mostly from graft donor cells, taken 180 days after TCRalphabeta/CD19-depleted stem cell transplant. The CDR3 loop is CASSFSENYEKLFF. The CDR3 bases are TGTGCCAGCAGTTTCTCAGAGAATTATGAAAAACTGTTTTTT.